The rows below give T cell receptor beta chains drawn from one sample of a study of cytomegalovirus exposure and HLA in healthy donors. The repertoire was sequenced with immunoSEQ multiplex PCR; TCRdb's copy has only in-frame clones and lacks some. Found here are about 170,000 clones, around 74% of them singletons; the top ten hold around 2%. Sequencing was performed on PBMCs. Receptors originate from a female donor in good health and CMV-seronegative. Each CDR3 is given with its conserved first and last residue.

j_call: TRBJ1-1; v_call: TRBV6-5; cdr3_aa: CASSYDRVAAFF
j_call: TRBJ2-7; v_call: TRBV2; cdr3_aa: CAGGTGSYEQYF
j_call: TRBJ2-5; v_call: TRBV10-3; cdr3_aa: CAISVGGQGIRVETQYF
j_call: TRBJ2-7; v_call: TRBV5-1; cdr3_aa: CASSLSPGGPSSYEQYF
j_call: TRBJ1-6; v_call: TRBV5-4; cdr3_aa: CASSLQVNSLNSPLHF
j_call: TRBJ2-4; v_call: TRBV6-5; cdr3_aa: CASTGGGNIQYF
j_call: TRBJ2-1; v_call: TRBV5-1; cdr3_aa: CASRVGPGLARRNEQFF
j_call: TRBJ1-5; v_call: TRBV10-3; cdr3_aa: CAISESLQNNQPQHF
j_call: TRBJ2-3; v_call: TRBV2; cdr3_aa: CASSEGLAGGTDTQYF
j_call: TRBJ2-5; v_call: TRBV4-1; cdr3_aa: CASRKGLGETQYF
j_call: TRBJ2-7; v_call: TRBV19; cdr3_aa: CASSIKAGRYEQYF
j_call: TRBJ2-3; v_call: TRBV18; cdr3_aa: CASSSGTSDTQYF
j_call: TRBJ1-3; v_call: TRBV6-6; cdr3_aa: CASSTDSNRNTIYF
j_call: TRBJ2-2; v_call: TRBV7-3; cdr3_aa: CASSLNPARIPGELFF
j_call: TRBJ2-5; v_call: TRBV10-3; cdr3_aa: CAISTGGQGEETQYF
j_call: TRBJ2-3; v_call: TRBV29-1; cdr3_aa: CSSREIGTDTQYF
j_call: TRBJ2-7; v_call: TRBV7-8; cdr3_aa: CASSLAPGLAGGSYEQYF
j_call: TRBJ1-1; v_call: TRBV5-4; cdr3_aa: CASSMGQASVMNTEAFF
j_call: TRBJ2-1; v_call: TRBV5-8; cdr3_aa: CASSVSGYNEQFF
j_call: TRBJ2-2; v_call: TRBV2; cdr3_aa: CASTPGVGHTGELFF
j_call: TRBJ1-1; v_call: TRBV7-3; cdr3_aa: CASSSVPNTEAFF
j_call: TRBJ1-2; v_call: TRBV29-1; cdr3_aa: CSVEGTGNLYGYTF